The entry below gives a single TCR beta chain sequence along with its context. Its antigen specificity is not known. Per-base quality was not reported, and no clone a single base away is much larger than it. This specimen comes from a study of OX40 agonist ivuxolimab in advanced cancers. At the level of the whole study: Ivuxolimab was a fully human IgG2 agonistic monoclonal antibody targeting the costimulatory receptor OX40 (CD134). Intravenous ivuxolimab was administered to patients every 2 weeks at six dose levels: 0.01, 0.1, 0.3, 1.5, 3 and 10 mg/kg. Partial responses occurred in three dose-escalation patients, of whom one had hepatocellular carcinoma and two had cutaneous melanoma. The monotherapy dose-escalation portion (N ≈ 52 patients) of the phase I ivuxolimab trial is reported in the paper. The purpose of peripheral TCRbeta sequencing was to test whether ivuxolimab changed TCR sequence diversity and led to clonal T-cell expansion. Prior anti-PD-1, anti-PD-L1 or anti-CTLA-4 therapy was permitted, and checkpoint inhibitors had been received by 30% to 40% of dose-escalation patients. Of the roughly 54 dose-escalation patients, hepatocellular carcinoma was present in about 20, melanoma in approximately 15, renal cell carcinoma in 9 and head and neck cancer in 9. The dose-escalation cohort was roughly 80% male with a mean age of about 58 years, ranging from roughly 23 to 85.

Genomic DNA was isolated from the sorted cells so that the TCRbeta CDR3 region could be sequenced. The immunoSEQ Assay was used to sequence the TCRbeta CDR3 regions. In TCRdb, the immuneACCESS table is reduced to in-frame sequences with V and J assigned. These tables do not hold every clone; where another copy was compared, an unresolved V gene accounts for under half, and the others remain unexplained. The sample yields tens of thousands of clones; approximately 90% were counted once. Approximately 11% of the sample goes to the ten largest clones. Patients with autoimmune disease history or receiving systemic immunosuppression were excluded from the trial. In every dose cohort, peripheral blood was drawn for TCR sequencing at baseline, cycle 4 day 1, and cycle 7 day 1. The samples were taken from a phase I, first-in-human, multicenter, open-label dose-escalation trial of ivuxolimab. Adults with locally advanced or metastatic head and neck squamous cell, hepatocellular, melanoma or renal cell carcinoma were enrolled in the trial. Before TCR sequencing, CD4+ T cells and CD8+ T cells from peripheral blood were sorted into separate populations.

Broader findings and caveats from the paper: Low levels of normalized T-cell clonal expansion were also seen in some patients who did not respond. At doses of 0.1 to 3.0 mg/kg, clonal expansion of both CD4+ and CD8+ T cells in blood was seen between baseline and week 6. After ivuxolimab, CD8+ T cells had more expanded clones than CD4+ T cells on average. Partial responders in the 0.1-3.0 mg/kg groups had among the lowest normalized peripheral clonal expansion, especially among CD8+ T cells. Which antigens the clonally expanded peripheral T cells were specific for was not determined.

Sample: CD4+ or CD8+ T cells sorted from blood, taken in a trial of the OX40 agonist ivuxolimab. This receptor was identified in an adult with an advanced solid tumor such as melanoma, head and neck, liver or kidney cancer.

The CDR3 protein sequence reads: CASSLFSRTGKLGNEKLFF. The nucleotides read TGTGCCAGCAGTTTATTTAGCCGGACAGGCAAATTGGGAAATGAAAAACTGTTTTTT. The chain couples TRBV27 to TRBJ1-4; TRBD1 lines up with 7 middle nucleotides. CDR1 and CDR2, per the germline V gene (reference sequence), are MNHEY and SMNVEV. V loses 1 base at its end and J loses 5 bases; junction bases beyond the gene matches: 16. The CDR3, cysteine through phenylalanine, is 19 amino acids long. Only CDR3 DNA is held: 57 bases, read in frame from base 1.